Listed below are T cell receptor beta chains from one sample, sequenced in a study of T-cell memory formation after mild COVID-19. TCRdb analysed the 5' RACE reads with MiXCR anew, one entry per CDR3 protein. This sample yields some 190,000 distinct CDR3 sequences, of which 16% are seen a single time; about 2.1% belongs to the top ten. The material sequenced was PBMCs or a T cell subset sorted from them (not recorded which). The receptors here all came from an adult woman who had mild COVID-19 (a few samples of this study predate the infection). Cell type and time point are not known. The CDR3 runs from the conserved cysteine through the conserved F or W. The order of the fields is J gene, V gene, CDR3 protein.

TRBJ1-2 | TRBV5-1 | CASSQQGPSNGYTF
TRBJ2-1 | TRBV5-1 | CASRPTTGGNEQFF
TRBJ2-1 | TRBV7-3 | CASSLGQASYNEQFF
TRBJ2-6 | TRBV24-1 | CATSDPGQGPSGANVLTF
TRBJ2-3 | TRBV12-3/TRBV12-4 | CASSPRASGRTDTQYF
TRBJ2-1 | TRBV19 | CASSWASGRPHNEQFF
TRBJ1-6 | TRBV6-6 | CASSDSGQAVGNSPLHF
TRBJ2-5 | TRBV14 | CASSQGPGQAVGETQYF
TRBJ2-3 | TRBV21-1 | CASSKGPTSGVLRDTQYF
TRBJ2-7 | TRBV5-1 | CASSWTRDTYEQYF
TRBJ1-2 | TRBV18 | CASSPHMLDGYTF
TRBJ2-1 | TRBV12-3/TRBV12-4 | CASSHPLAGALNEQFF
TRBJ2-1 | TRBV12-3/TRBV12-4 | CASSRIGLAFNEQFF
TRBJ1-1 | TRBV6-5 | CASSYSRDRWKLGRTEAFF
TRBJ2-7 | TRBV6-1 | CASSDPLRGLSYEQYF
TRBJ2-5 | TRBV7-3 | CASSGGLQETQYF
TRBJ1-1 | TRBV5-4 | CASSTGSTKTEAFF
TRBJ2-1 | TRBV30 | CAWSDQGGPRYNEQFF
TRBJ2-2 | TRBV7-3 | CASSPTSGGYTGELFF
TRBJ2-2 | TRBV7-6 | CASSLAAGGLLTGELFF
TRBJ2-3 | TRBV5-1 | CASRSRDSSTDTQYF
TRBJ2-1 | TRBV6-5 | CASTRAGASDEQFF
TRBJ1-6 | TRBV30 | CAWRSSSSSPLHF
TRBJ1-1 | TRBV5-1 | CASSLAGTGQGRAFF
TRBJ1-5 | TRBV3-1 | CASSHGTGYSQPQHF
TRBJ2-1 | TRBV7-9 | CASSLQGQEQFF
TRBJ2-1 | TRBV4-2 | CASSQDTMGVLGLAYNEQFF
TRBJ2-4 | TRBV15 | CATSRAQQGHIQYF
TRBJ2-1 | TRBV20-1 | CSAREPTSGRGIEQFF
TRBJ2-3 | TRBV7-3 | CASSLKPRDSSIITDTQYF
TRBJ2-3 | TRBV20-1 | CSATTPRAQSRTDTQYF
TRBJ2-7 | TRBV20-1 | CSARDNQGGTYEQYF
TRBJ1-5 | TRBV12-3/TRBV12-4 | CASSRPDTPYSNQPQHF
TRBJ2-1 | TRBV5-6 | CASSRQDQGEQFF
TRBJ2-3 | TRBV25-1 | CASSDSGSSTDTQYF
TRBJ2-7 | TRBV28 | CASSAGTVLYEQYF
TRBJ2-2 | TRBV9 | CASSPWTENTGELFF
TRBJ2-4 | TRBV7-2 | CASSAGLAPHIQYF
TRBJ2-1 | TRBV9 | CASSLRTKTKQFF
TRBJ1-2 | TRBV5-1 | CASSLEMAGGRHYGYTF
TRBJ2-1 | TRBV4-1 | CASSQVHIGGSYNEQFF
TRBJ1-1 | TRBV5-1 | CASSLVRVGSTEAFF
TRBJ2-3 | TRBV4-3 | CASSQGSGGSTDTQYF
TRBJ1-1 | TRBV2 | CASSVYGGVDTEAFF
TRBJ2-7 | TRBV29-1 | CSVEGDSYEQYF
TRBJ2-3 | TRBV7-3 | CASSSQRHNTQYF
TRBJ1-1 | TRBV29-1 | CSVRVNAGTGETFF
TRBJ2-2 | TRBV7-7 | CASSHGLERAKTGELFF
TRBJ2-7 | TRBV5-1 | CASSLQGGVRGEQYF
TRBJ2-7 | TRBV6-5 | CASSRTGSYEQYF